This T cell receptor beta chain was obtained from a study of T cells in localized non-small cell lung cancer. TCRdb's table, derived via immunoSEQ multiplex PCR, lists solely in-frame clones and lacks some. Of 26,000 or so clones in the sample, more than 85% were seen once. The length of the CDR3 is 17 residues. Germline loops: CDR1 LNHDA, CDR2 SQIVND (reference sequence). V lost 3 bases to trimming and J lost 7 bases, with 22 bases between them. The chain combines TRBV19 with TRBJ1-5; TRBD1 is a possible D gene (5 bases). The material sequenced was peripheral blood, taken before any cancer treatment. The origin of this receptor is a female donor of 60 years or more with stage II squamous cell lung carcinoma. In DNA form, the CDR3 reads TGTGCCAGTAGTATCCCTGTTGGGCGCAGGGCAAGCCAGCCCCAGCATTTT. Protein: CASSIPVGRRASQPQHF.